The rows below give T cell receptor beta chains drawn from one sample of a study of radiotherapy plus CTLA-4 blockade in lung cancer. TCRdb's table, derived via immunoSEQ multiplex PCR, lists solely in-frame clones and lacks some. This table holds about 82,000 clones, about two thirds found once. The sequences come from peripheral blood, collected from a patient treated with radiotherapy plus ipilimumab. The receptors were sampled from a human donor with non-small cell lung cancer that progressed on radiotherapy plus ipilimumab. Each CDR3 is given with its conserved first and last residue. The order of the fields is V gene, J gene, D gene, clone size, CDR3 DNA, CDR3 protein. A D gene is named only where the DNA matches it firmly. Expanded clones get a size class; other rows say once, few or many, or leave the size out.

>TRBV16|TRBJ1-2|.|.
TGTGCCAGCAGCCCTCACAACCTATTCTCAAGGGGGTATGGCTACACCTTC
CASSPHNLFSRGYGYTF
>TRBV2|TRBJ1-1|.|.
TGTGCCAGCAGGTCAGGGCTGAACACTGAAGCTTTCTTT
CASRSGLNTEAFF
>TRBV28|TRBJ1-2|.|.
TGTGCCAGCAGTTTGTTTATTCCTAACTATGGCTACACCTTC
CASSLFIPNYGYTF
>TRBV6-6|TRBJ1-2|.|.
TGTGCCAGCAGTTACTCCCGGAGCTATGGCTACACCTTC
CASSYSRSYGYTF
>TRBV6-1|TRBJ2-5|TRBD2|.
TGTGCCAGCAGTGGCCTACCTAGCGGGGGGAGTTTTGAGACCCAGTACTTC
CASSGLPSGGSFETQYF
>TRBV5-1|TRBJ2-2|.|.
TGCGCCAGCATTCCACTGGACGGTACAGGGCACACCGGGGAGCTGTTTTTT
CASIPLDGTGHTGELFF
>TRBV7-2|TRBJ2-2|.|.
TGTGCCAGCAGCTTAGCAATACGGAACACCGGGGAGCTGTTTTTT
CASSLAIRNTGELFF
>TRBV2|TRBJ2-2|.|.
TGTGCCAGCAGTCCGGAGTTGGAGGCTGGTACGAACACCGGGGAGCTGTTTTTT
CASSPELEAGTNTGELFF
>TRBV10-2|TRBJ1-4|TRBD1|.
TGCGCCAGCAGTGCGACAGGGGTGACTAATGAAAAACTGTTTTTT
CASSATGVTNEKLFF
>TRBV7-9|TRBJ1-1|TRBD1|.
TGTGCCAGCAGCTCCGACCACAGGGGGGGGACTGAAGCTTTCTTT
CASSSDHRGGTEAFF
>TRBV18|TRBJ1-3|TRBD1|few
TGTGCCAGCTCACGCGACAGGGCTGGAAACACCATATATTTT
CASSRDRAGNTIYF
>TRBV6-5|TRBJ2-7|TRBD2|.
TGTGCCAGCGACAATGGGCTAGCGGGAGACGAGCAGTACTTC
CASDNGLAGDEQYF
>TRBV6-5|TRBJ2-1|.|.
TGTGCCAGCAGTTACTCGGACGGCAATGAGCAGTTCTTC
CASSYSDGNEQFF
>TRBV19|TRBJ2-5|.|.
TGTGCCAGTAGTAGGGGGGCTGAAGAGACCCAGTACTTC
CASSRGAEETQYF
>TRBV14|TRBJ2-6|.|.
TGTGCCAGCAGCCAGGGGGCAGCTGGGGCCAACGTCCTGACTTTC
CASSQGAAGANVLTF
>TRBV6-1|TRBJ2-7|TRBD1|.
TGTGCCAGCAGACTGATACAGGGGGATGCCTACGAGCAGTACTTC
CASRLIQGDAYEQYF
>TRBV4-3|TRBJ1-5|.|.
TGCGCCAGCAGCCAAGAGACGGGGAGAAACCAGCCCCAGCATTTT
CASSQETGRNQPQHF
>TRBV19|TRBJ1-2|TRBD1|.
TGTGCCAGTAGCGCCCCCGGGACAGCGGTCTATGGCTACACCTTC
CASSAPGTAVYGYTF
>TRBV6-5|TRBJ2-2|.|.
TGTGCCAGCAAATTGACCCGGTTATCCGGGGAGCTGTTTTTT
CASKLTRLSGELFF
>TRBV6-5|TRBJ2-6|.|few
TGTGCCAGCAGCTCCACCGGGGCCAACGTCCTGACTTTC
CASSSTGANVLTF
>TRBV6-5|TRBJ1-2|.|once
TGTGCCAGCAGTTACGGGCGGGGGGGCGTGAGCTACACCTTC
CASSYGRGGVSYTF
>TRBV5-1|TRBJ2-2|TRBD1|.
TGCGCCAGCAGCTTGACAGGGGGCCGTTCCGGGGAGCTGTTTTTT
CASSLTGGRSGELFF
>TRBV9|TRBJ1-1|.|few
TGTGCCAGCAGCGAAACTGAGAACACTGAAGCTTTCTTT
CASSETENTEAFF
>TRBV10-2|TRBJ2-1|.|.
TGCGCCGCCACTCCCGGGGGCAATGAGCAGTTCTTC
CAATPGGNEQFF
>TRBV29-1|TRBJ1-1|.|.
TGCAGCGTTGAAGGGGGTGGGCAAGCTTTCTTT
CSVEGGGQAFF
>TRBV19|TRBJ2-7|TRBD1|.
TGTGCCAGTAGCGGGACAGGGGATTTCTACGAGCAGTACTTC
CASSGTGDFYEQYF
>TRBV5-1|TRBJ2-3|TRBD2|once
TGCGCCAGCAGCTTCCCCGGGACTAGCGGGGGGGCGGCAGATACGCAGTATTTT
CASSFPGTSGGAADTQYF
>TRBV28|TRBJ2-7|.|.
TGTGCCAGCAGTCAGACACCTTCCTACGAGCAGTACTTC
CASSQTPSYEQYF
>TRBV25-1|TRBJ2-7|TRBD1|.
TGTGCCAGCAGTGATAGGGGGCCGATGGGCGAGCAGTACTTC
CASSDRGPMGEQYF
>TRBV28|TRBJ2-3|.|.
TGTGCCAGCAGTCACGGCCCGGAGAGCACAGATACGCAGTATTTT
CASSHGPESTDTQYF
>TRBV15|TRBJ2-1|TRBD1|.
TGTGCCATCAGCAGAGACCATGCCGGGACAGGCTCCTACAATGAGCAGTTCTTC
CAISRDHAGTGSYNEQFF
>TRBV19|TRBJ1-4|TRBD1|.
TGTGCCAGTAGTCGACAGGGGCAGAATGAAAAACTGTTTTTT
CASSRQGQNEKLFF
>TRBV27|TRBJ2-5|TRBD1|.
TGTGCCAGCAGTTTATTAGGGACAGTCGAAGAGACCCAGTACTTC
CASSLLGTVEETQYF
>TRBV4-1|TRBJ2-1|.|.
TGCGCCAGCAGCCCGCTTGTCTTGGCGTCTCGGCGGGATGAGCAGTTCTTC
CASSPLVLASRRDEQFF
>TRBV7-9|TRBJ2-1|.|.
TGTGCCAGCAGTTACAGCTACAATGAGCAGTTCTTC
CASSYSYNEQFF
>TRBV29-1|TRBJ2-3|.|.
TGCAGCGTCGCACTTAGCGGCACAGATACGCAGTATTTT
CSVALSGTDTQYF
>TRBV6-5|TRBJ2-3|TRBD2|.
TGTGCCAGCAGTTCCAACGCGGGGGGAGGCACAGATACGCAGTATTTT
CASSSNAGGGTDTQYF
>TRBV15|TRBJ1-4|.|.
TGTGCCACCAGCAGAGGAAGGGAGACTAATGAAAAACTGTTTTTT
CATSRGRETNEKLFF
>TRBV5-4|TRBJ2-7|.|few
TGTGCCAGCAGCTTGGAGGGGTCCAGGAGGAGGCAGTACTTC
CASSLEGSRRRQYF
>TRBV19|TRBJ1-5|.|.
TGTGCCAGTAGTATTCGGGGAACTGATCAGCCCCAGCATTTT
CASSIRGTDQPQHF
>TRBV4-2|TRBJ2-2|.|few
TGTGCCAGCAGCCAATCGAGTCGGGCAAACACCGGGGAGCTGTTTTTT
CASSQSSRANTGELFF
>TRBV28|TRBJ1-1|.|.
TGTGCCAGCAGCTCTCACTGGGGTAAGGGAAACACTGAAGCTTTCTTT
CASSSHWGKGNTEAFF
>TRBV7-6|TRBJ2-7|TRBD1|.
TGTGCCAGCAGCTTGGACAGGGGGCCCTCCTACGAGCAGTACTTC
CASSLDRGPSYEQYF